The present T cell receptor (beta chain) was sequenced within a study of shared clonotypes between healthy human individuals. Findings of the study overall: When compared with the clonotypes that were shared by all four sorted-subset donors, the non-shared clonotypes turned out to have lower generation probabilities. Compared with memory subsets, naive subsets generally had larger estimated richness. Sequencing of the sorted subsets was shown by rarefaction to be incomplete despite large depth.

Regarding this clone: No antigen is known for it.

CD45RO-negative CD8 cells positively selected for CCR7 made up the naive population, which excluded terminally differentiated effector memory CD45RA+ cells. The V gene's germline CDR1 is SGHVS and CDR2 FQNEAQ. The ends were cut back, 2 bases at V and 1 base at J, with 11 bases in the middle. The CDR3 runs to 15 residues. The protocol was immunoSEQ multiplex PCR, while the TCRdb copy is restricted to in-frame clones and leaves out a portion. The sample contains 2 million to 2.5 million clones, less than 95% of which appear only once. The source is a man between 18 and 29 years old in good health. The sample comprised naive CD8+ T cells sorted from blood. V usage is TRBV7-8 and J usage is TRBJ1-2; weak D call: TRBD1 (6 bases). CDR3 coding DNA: TGTGCCAGCAGCTTAACTAAGGGGGTTAACTATGGCTACACCTTC. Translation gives CASSLTKGVNYGYTF.